The rows below give T cell receptor beta chains drawn from one sample of a study of read filtering for tumor transcriptome and immune sequencing. Each CDR3 protein is one row after TCRdb ran MiXCR on the reads. The sample holds 130,000 or so distinct CDR3 sequences, 13% seen once. The sequenced sample was a population of CD138-negative cells sorted from bone marrow. The receptors were sampled from a donor at least 40 years old with multiple myeloma. Each CDR3 is given with its conserved first and last residue. D genes are given only for firm matches. Clone sizes are given selectively: once, few, many, or a class where the clone is expanded.

abundance | j_gene | d_gene | v_gene | CDR3nt | CDR3aa
many | TRBJ2-7 | . | TRBV28 | TGTGCCAGCGGACGGGAATCCTACGAGCAGTACTTC | CASGRESYEQYF
few | TRBJ2-2 | TRBD1 | TRBV20-1 | TGCAGTGCTAGAGATAGGACAGGTTATACCGGGGAGCTGTTTTTT | CSARDRTGYTGELFF
. | TRBJ2-1 | . | TRBV19 | TGTGCCGGCCACCAACCGGGTCTCCTGAAGAATGAGCAGTTCTTC | CAGHQPGLLKNEQFF
many | TRBJ2-3 | TRBD1 | TRBV29-1 | TGCAGCGGCTGTCGACAGGGGAGCACAGATACGCAGTATTTT | CSGCRQGSTDTQYF
many | TRBJ2-1 | . | TRBV7-9 | TGTGCCAGCAGCCAGCGAACAGGGAATGAGCAGTTCTTC | CASSQRTGNEQFF
many | TRBJ2-1 | TRBD2 | TRBV2 | TGTGCCAGCAGTTTAAGCGGGACTAAGGATGAGCAGTTCTTC | CASSLSGTKDEQFF
. | TRBJ2-1 | . | TRBV7-9 | TGTGCCAGCAGCTCACCCGCAGAAGGGGGAAATGGGCAGTTCTTC | CASSSPAEGGNGQFF
. | TRBJ2-5 | TRBD2 | TRBV18 | TGTGCCAGCTCACCAACGACCGCTAGCGGGAGGAAAGAGACCCAGTACTTC | CASSPTTASGRKETQYF
many | TRBJ2-1 | TRBD2 | TRBV29-1 | TGCAGCGTTGAAGTAAGCGGGAGAATCAATGAGCAGTTCTTC | CSVEVSGRINEQFF
many | TRBJ2-7 | . | TRBV20-1 | TGCAGTGCTAGCAAGCGGGCGGAGGACGAGCAGTACTTC | CSASKRAEDEQYF
. | TRBJ2-5 | . | TRBV7-9 | TGTGCCAGCAGCTTAGTACAGGTGCTTCAAGAGACCCAGTACTTC | CASSLVQVLQETQYF
. | TRBJ2-3 | . | TRBV19 | TGTGCCAGTAGTATCCGACCTCTTACGACTTCCTACCCTAGCACAGATACGCAGTATTTT | CASSIRPLTTSYPSTDTQYF
many | TRBJ2-7 | . | TRBV21-1 | TGTGCCAGCAGCACGCCCGGGACGGGCCCCTCCTACGAGCAGTACTTC | CASSTPGTGPSYEQYF
many | TRBJ1-1 | . | TRBV6-2/TRBV6-3 | TGTGCCAGCAGTTATGGGGATACGAACACTGAAGCTTTCTTT | CASSYGDTNTEAFF
. | TRBJ2-5 | . | TRBV7-9 | TGTGCCAGCAGCTTAGTGGGACCAGAGACCCAGTACTTC | CASSLVGPETQYF
. | TRBJ2-5 | . | TRBV27 | TGTGCCAGCAGTTTATCGGACGGCCAAGAGACCCAGTACTTC | CASSLSDGQETQYF
many | TRBJ2-7 | . | TRBV6-6 | TGTGCCAGCAGTTACGCCAACTTGGGCTACGAGCAGTACTTC | CASSYANLGYEQYF
few | TRBJ2-1 | . | TRBV7-9 | TGTGCCAGCAGCTTAGGAGCGAATGAGCAGTTCTTC | CASSLGANEQFF
many | TRBJ1-5 | TRBD1 | TRBV30 | TGTGCCTGGAGTGTAAGGGTACCGGGACAGAGGAATCAGCCCCAGCATTTT | CAWSVRVPGQRNQPQHF